The 9 T cell receptor beta chains in this list originate from one sample, sequenced in a study of blood T cell repertoires in COVID-19. Method: immunoSEQ multiplex PCR; TCRdb's copy keeps in-frame clones and lacks some. Of about 170,000 clones in the sample, about 90% were seen once. The source material was peripheral blood. Every receptor here comes from a woman aged 60 to 75 with COVID-19, enrolled during active disease.

The DNA for the CDR3 is TGTGCCAGCAGCTCCCCTGCAGGGGGAAAACCGTATGGCTACACCTTC. As protein: CASSSPAGGKPYGYTF. The chain recombines TRBV5-4 with TRBJ1-2; 7 nucleotides align to TRBD1. The V gene end was trimmed by 3 bases and the J gene end by 5 bases; junction bases not matched to a gene: 13. The CDR3 has 16 residues. The germline V gene encodes CDR1 SGHNT and CDR2 YYREEE (reference sequence).

The V gene is TRBV6-5, the J gene TRBJ1-1; perhaps TRBD1 as D (6 bases). Germline V gene lookup returns CDR1 MNHEY and CDR2 SVGAGI. CDR3 length: 13 amino acids. The V end was cut by 6 bases, the J end by 9 bases, with 17 bases between. CDR3 sequence: CASSPLGTGKAFF. The CDR3 region has the DNA TGTGCCAGCAGCCCATTAGGAACAGGGAAAGCTTTCTTT.

The chain links TRBV3-1 (or the pseudogene TRBV3-2) to TRBJ1-6; unclear D gene. CDR3 size: 14 residues. The germline V gene encodes CDR1 LGHDT and CDR2 YNNKEL (reference sequence). Trimming took off 1 base at V and 10 bases at J, with 11 bases between the two ends. The CDR3 sequence: CASSQGEGWSPLHF. In DNA form, the CDR3 reads TGTGCCAGCAGCCAAGGGGAGGGTTGGTCACCCCTCCACTTT.

The chain combines TRBV5-1 with TRBJ2-2; no firm D call. Deletions cut 2 bases from V and 5 bases from J, with 4 bases between. Looked up from germline, CDR1 is SGHRS and CDR2 is YFSETQ. The CDR3 runs to 12 residues. The CDR3 DNA is TGCGCCAGCAGCTTTCGGACCGGGGAGCTGTTTTTT. Its translation: CASSFRTGELFF.

The V and J genes are TRBV4-2 and TRBJ2-1, with D perhaps TRBD2 (5 bases). The length of the CDR3 is 14 residues. V was clipped by 1 base and J by 4 bases, with 8 bases between them. Germline values: CDR1 LGHNA, CDR2 YNFKEQ. CDR3 in amino acids: CASSQGLAYNEQFF. The CDR3 DNA is TGTGCCAGCAGCCAAGGCCTAGCTTACAATGAGCAGTTCTTC.

This chain links TRBV19 with TRBJ1-5, with D unclear. Germline V gives CDR1 LNHDA, CDR2 SQIVND (reference sequence). The V end was cut by 2 bases, the J end by 2 bases, with 10 bases between. This CDR3 spans 15 amino acids. The CDR3 sequence: CASSIKVAGNQPQHF. In nucleotides, the CDR3 is TGTGCCAGTAGTATAAAGGTGGCGGGCAATCAGCCCCAGCATTTT.

This chain connects TRBV10-3 to TRBJ1-1; 11 positions agree with TRBD1. Germline CDR1 ENHRY, CDR2 SYGVKD. CDR3 length: 12 residues. J gave up 8 bases and V 6 bases, and 2 bases lay outside the gene matches. The CDR3 DNA is TGTGCCATCAGGGACAGGGGGCCGGAAGCTTTCTTT. It yields the protein CAIRDRGPEAFF.

The CDR3 is CASSSTGLAGTDTQYF. The CDR3 coding sequence is TGTGCCAGCAGTTCCACAGGACTAGCGGGCACAGATACGCAGTATTTT. The chain recombines TRBV6-6 with TRBJ2-3; 10 bases align to TRBD2. This CDR3 spans 16 amino acids. Unmatched junction bases numbered 5, after V lost 4 bases and J lost 1 base. Germline-derived CDR1 and CDR2 are MNHNY and SVGAGI (reference sequence).

CDR3 region: CASREPLAPLQFF. The CDR3 nucleotides read TGTGCCAGCAGGGAACCGCTAGCGCCATTGCAGTTCTTC. This rearrangement joins TRBV2 to TRBJ2-1; perhaps TRBD2 as D (6 bases). CDR1 and CDR2 from the germline V gene are SNHLY and FYNNEI. The V gene lost 6 bases and the J gene lost 12 bases, with 18 bases spanning the gap. The CDR3 is 13 residues long.